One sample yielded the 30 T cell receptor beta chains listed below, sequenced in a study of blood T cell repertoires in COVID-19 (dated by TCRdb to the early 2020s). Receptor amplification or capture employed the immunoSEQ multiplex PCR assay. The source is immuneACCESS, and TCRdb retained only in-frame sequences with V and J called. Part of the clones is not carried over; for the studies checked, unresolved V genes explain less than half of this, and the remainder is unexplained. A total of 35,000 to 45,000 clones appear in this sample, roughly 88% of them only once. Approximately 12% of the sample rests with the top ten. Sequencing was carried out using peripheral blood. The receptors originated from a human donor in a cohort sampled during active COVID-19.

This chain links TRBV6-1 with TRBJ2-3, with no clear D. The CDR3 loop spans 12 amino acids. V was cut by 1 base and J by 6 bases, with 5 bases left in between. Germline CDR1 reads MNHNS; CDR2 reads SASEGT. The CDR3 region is CASSEVRDTQYF. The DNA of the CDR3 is TGTGCCAGCAGTGAAGTACGGGATACGCAGTATTTT.

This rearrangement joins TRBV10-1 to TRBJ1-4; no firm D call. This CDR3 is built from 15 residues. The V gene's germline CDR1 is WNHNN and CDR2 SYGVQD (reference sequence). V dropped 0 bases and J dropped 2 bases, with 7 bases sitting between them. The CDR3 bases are TGCGCCAGCAGTGAGTCGATGGAGACTAATGAAAAACTGTTTTTT. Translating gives CASSESMETNEKLFF.

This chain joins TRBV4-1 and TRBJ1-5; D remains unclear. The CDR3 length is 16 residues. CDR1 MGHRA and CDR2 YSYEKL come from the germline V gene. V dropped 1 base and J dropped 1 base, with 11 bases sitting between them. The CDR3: CASSQVWAESNQPQHF. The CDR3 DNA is TGCGCCAGCAGCCAAGTTTGGGCAGAGAGCAATCAGCCCCAGCATTTT.

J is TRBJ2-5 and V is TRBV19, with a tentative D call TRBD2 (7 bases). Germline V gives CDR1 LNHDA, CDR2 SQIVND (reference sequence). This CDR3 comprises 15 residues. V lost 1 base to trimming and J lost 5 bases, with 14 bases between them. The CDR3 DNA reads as TGTGCCAGTAGTATAGGGGCGGGGGCCTGGGAGACCCAGTACTTC. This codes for CASSIGAGAWETQYF.

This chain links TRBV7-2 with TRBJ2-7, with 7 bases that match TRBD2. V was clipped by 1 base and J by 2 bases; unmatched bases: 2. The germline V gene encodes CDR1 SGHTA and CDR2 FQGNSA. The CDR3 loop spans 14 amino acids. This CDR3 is CASSLGGGPYEQYF. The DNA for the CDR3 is TGTGCCAGCAGCTTAGGGGGGGGACCCTACGAGCAGTACTTC.

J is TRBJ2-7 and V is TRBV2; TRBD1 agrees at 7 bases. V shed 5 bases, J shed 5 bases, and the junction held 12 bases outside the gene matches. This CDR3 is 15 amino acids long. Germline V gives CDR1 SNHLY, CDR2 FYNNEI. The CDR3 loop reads CASSIQNYRGNEQYF. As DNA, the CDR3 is TGTGCCAGCAGTATCCAGAATTACAGGGGAAACGAGCAGTACTTC.

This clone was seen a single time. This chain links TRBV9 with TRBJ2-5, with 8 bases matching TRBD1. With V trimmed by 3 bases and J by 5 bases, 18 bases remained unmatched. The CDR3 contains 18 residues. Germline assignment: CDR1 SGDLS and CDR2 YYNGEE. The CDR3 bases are TGTGCCAGCAGCGGATGGGGAAGGGGCCAGGGGGCGCGCGAGACCCAGTACTTC. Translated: CASSGWGRGQGARETQYF.

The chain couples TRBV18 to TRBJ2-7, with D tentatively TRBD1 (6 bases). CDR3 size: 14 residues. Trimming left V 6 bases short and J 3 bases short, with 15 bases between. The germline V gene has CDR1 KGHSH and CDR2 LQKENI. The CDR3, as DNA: TGTGCCAGCTCGTCAGGACAGAGTCTCTACGAGCAGTACTTC. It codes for CASSSGQSLYEQYF.

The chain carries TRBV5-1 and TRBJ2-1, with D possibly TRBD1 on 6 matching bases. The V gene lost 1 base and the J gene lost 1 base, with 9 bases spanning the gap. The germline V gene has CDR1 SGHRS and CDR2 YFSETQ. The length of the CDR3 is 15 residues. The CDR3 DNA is TGCGCCAGCAGCTTGATGCAGGGGTCCTACAATGAGCAGTTCTTC. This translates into CASSLMQGSYNEQFF.

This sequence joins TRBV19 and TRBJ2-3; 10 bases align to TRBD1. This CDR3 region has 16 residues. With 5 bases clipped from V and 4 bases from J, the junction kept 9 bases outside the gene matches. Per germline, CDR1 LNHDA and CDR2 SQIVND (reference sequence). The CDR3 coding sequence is TGTGCCAGTAGTCCTCACCTGGGGACAGGGGCAGATACGCAGTATTTT. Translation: CASSPHLGTGADTQYF.

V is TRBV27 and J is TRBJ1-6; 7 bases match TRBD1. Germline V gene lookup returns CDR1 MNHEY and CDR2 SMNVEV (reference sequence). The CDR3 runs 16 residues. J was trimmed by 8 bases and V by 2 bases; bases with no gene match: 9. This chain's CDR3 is CASSLRQGSKDSPLHF. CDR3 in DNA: TGTGCCAGCAGTTTACGACAGGGTAGTAAGGATTCACCCCTCCACTTT.

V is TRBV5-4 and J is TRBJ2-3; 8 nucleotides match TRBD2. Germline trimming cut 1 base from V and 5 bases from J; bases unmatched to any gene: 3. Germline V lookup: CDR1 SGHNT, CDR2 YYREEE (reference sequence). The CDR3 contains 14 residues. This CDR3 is CASSLRSGGDTQYF. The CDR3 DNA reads TGTGCCAGCAGCTTGAGGAGCGGGGGAGATACGCAGTATTTT. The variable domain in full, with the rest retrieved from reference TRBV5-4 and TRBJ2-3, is ETGVTQSPTHLIKTRGQQVTLRCSSQSGHNTVSWYQQALGQGPQFIFQYYREEENGRGNFPPRFSGLQFPNYSSELNVNALELDDSALYLCASSLRSGGDTQYFGPGTRLTVL.

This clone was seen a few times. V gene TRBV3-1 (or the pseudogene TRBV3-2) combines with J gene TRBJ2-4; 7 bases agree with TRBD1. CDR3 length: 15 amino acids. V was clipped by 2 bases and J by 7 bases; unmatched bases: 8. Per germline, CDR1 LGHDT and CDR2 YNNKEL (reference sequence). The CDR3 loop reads CASSQTGTVLNIQYF. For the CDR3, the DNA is TGTGCCAGCAGCCAAACCGGGACAGTGCTCAACATTCAGTACTTC.

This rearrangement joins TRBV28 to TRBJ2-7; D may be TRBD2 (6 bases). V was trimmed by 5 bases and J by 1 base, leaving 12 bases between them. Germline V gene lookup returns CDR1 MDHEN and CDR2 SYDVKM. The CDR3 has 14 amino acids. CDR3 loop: CASSLTGGSYEQYF. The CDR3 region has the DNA TGTGCCAGCAGTCTGACCGGGGGATCCTACGAGCAGTACTTC.

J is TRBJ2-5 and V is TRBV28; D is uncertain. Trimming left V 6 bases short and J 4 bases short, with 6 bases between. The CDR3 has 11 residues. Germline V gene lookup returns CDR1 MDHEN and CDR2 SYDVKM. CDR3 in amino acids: CASSSRETQYF. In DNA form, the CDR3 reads TGTGCCAGCAGCTCTAGAGAGACCCAGTACTTC.

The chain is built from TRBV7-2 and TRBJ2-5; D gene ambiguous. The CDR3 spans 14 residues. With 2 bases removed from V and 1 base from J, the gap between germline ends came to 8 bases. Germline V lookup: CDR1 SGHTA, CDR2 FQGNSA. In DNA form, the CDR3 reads TGTGCCAGCAGCTTATCGGGTCTCCAAGAGACCCAGTACTTC. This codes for CASSLSGLQETQYF.

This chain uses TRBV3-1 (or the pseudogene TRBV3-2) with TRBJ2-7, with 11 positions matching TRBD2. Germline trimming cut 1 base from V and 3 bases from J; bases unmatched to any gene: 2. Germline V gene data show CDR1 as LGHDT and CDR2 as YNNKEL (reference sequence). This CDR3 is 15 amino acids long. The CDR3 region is CASSQAGTSGYEQYF. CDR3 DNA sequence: TGTGCCAGCAGCCAAGCCGGGACTAGCGGCTACGAGCAGTACTTC.

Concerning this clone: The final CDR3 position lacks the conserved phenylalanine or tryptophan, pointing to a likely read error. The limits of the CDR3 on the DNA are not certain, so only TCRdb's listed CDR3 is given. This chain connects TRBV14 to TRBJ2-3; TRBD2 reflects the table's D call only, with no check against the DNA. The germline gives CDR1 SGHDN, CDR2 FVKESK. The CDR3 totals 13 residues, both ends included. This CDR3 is CASRGKTSGGPSS.

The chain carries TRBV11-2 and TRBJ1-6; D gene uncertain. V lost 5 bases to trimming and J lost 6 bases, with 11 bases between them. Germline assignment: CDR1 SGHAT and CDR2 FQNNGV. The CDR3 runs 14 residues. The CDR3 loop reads CASSQQEGNSPLHF. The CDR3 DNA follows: TGTGCCAGCAGCCAACAAGAGGGTAATTCACCCCTCCACTTT. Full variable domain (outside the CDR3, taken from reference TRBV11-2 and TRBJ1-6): EAGVAQSPRYKIIEKRQSVAFWCNPISGHATLYWYQQILGQGPKLLIQFQNNGVVDDSQLPKDRFSAERLKGVDSTLKIQPAKLEDSAVYLCASSQQEGNSPLHFGNGTRLTVT.

DNA for the CDR3: TGTGCCAGCTCAGCGGGACGCAACTACGAGCAGTACTTC. It codes for CASSAGRNYEQYF. V gene TRBV18 combines with J gene TRBJ2-7; D may be TRBD2 (6 bases). Germline values: CDR1 KGHSH, CDR2 LQKENI. The CDR3 loop spans 13 amino acids. V was clipped by 5 bases and J by 3 bases, with 11 bases between them.

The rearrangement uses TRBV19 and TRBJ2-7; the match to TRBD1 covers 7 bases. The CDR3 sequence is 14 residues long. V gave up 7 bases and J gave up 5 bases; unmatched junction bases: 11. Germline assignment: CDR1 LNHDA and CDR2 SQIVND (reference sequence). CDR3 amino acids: CASNSRTGLNEQYF. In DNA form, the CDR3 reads TGTGCCAGTAACTCCCGGACAGGTCTAAACGAGCAGTACTTC.

The CDR3 protein is CASRRGLHYEQYF. In DNA, the CDR3 is TGTGCCAGCAGGCGGGGACTCCACTACGAGCAGTACTTC. This chain connects TRBV12-3 or TRBV12-4 to TRBJ2-7; maybe TRBD2 (6 bases). The ends were cut back, 6 bases at V and 3 bases at J, with 12 bases in the middle. The CDR3 extends over 13 amino acids.

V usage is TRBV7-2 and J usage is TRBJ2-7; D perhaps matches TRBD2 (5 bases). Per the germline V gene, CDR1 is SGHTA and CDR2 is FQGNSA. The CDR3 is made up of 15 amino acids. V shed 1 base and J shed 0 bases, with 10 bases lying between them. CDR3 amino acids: CASSLGWGASYEQYF. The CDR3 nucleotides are TGTGCCAGCAGCTTAGGCTGGGGAGCCTCCTACGAGCAGTACTTC. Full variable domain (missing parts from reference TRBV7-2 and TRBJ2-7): GAGVSQSPSNKVTEKGKDVELRCDPISGHTALYWYRQSLGQGLEFLIYFQGNSAPDKSGLPSDRFSAERTGGSVSTLTIQRTQQEDSAVYLCASSLGWGASYEQYFGPGTRLTVT.

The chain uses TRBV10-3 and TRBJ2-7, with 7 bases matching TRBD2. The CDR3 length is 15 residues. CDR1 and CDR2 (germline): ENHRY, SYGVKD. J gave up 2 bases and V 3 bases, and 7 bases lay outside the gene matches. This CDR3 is CAISEGGGPTYEQYF. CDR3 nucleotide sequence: TGTGCCATCAGTGAAGGCGGGGGTCCCACCTACGAGCAGTACTTC.

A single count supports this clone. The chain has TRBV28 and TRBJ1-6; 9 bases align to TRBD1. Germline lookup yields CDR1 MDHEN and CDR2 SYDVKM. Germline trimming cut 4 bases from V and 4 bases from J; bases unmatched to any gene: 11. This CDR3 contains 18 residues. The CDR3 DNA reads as TGTGCCAGCAGTTGGGGGGCGACAGGGGGAATATATAATTCACCCCTCCACTTT. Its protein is CASSWGATGGIYNSPLHF.

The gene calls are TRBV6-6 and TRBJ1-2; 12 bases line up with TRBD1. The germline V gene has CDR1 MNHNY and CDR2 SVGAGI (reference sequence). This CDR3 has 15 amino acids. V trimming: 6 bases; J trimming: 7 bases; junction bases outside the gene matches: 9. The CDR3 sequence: CASRLLGQGAGGYTF. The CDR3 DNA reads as TGTGCCAGCAGACTACTGGGACAGGGGGCGGGTGGCTACACCTTC.

This CDR3 is CATSDWTGAGANVLTF. The CDR3 nucleotides read TGTGCCACCAGTGATTGGACAGGGGCTGGGGCCAACGTCCTGACTTTC. The chain couples TRBV24-1 to TRBJ2-6, with 9 bases that match TRBD1. The length of the CDR3 is 16 residues. V lost 2 bases and J lost 2; bases outside the gene matches: 0. Germline V gives CDR1 KGHDR, CDR2 SFDVKD.

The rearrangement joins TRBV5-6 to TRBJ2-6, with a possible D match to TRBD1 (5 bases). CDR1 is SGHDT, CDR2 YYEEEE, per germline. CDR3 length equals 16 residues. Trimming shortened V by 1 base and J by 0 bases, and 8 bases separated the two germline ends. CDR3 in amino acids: CASSLLGLSGANVLTF. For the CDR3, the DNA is TGTGCCAGCAGCTTGCTGGGGCTCTCTGGGGCCAACGTCCTGACTTTC.

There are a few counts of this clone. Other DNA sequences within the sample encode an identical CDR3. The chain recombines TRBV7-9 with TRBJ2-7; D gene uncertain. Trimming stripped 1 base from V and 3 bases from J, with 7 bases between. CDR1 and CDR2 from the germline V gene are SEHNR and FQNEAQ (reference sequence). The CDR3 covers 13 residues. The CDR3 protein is CASSLELRYEQYF. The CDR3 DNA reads TGTGCCAGCAGCTTAGAATTGCGCTACGAGCAGTACTTC.

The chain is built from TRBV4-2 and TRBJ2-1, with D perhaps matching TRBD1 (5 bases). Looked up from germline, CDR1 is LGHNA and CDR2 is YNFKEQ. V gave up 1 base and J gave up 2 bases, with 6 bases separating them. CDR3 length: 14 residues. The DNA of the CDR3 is TGTGCCAGCAGCCAAGGGGGCCCCTACAATGAGCAGTTCTTC. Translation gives CASSQGGPYNEQFF.